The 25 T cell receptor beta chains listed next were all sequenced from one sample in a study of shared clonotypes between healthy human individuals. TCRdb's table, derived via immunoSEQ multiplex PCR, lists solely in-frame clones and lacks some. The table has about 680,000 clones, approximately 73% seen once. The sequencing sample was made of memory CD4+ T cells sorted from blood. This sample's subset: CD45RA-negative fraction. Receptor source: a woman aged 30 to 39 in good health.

DNA for the CDR3: TGCGCCAGCAGCCTAAATCTAGCGACCAACTACAATGAGCAGTTCTTC. This translates into CASSLNLATNYNEQFF. This chain links TRBV5-1 with TRBJ2-1; D perhaps matches TRBD2 (6 bases). CDR1 and CDR2 from the germline V gene are SGHRS and YFSETQ. The CDR3 covers 16 residues. V was trimmed by 4 bases and J by 3 bases, leaving 17 bases between them. The full variable domain, rest sourced from reference TRBV5-1 and TRBJ2-1, is KAGVTQTPRYLIKTRGQQVTLSCSPISGHRSVSWYQQTPGQGLQFLFEYFSETQRNKGNFPGRFSGRQFSNSRSEMNVSTLELGDSALYLCASSLNLATNYNEQFFGPGTRLTVL.

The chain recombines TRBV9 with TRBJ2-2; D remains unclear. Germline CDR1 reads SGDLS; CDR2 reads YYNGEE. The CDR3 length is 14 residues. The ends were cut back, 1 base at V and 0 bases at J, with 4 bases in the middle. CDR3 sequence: CASSVSSNTGELFF. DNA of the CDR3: TGTGCCAGCAGCGTATCCTCGAACACCGGGGAGCTGTTTTTT. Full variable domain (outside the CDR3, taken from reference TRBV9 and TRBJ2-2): DSGVTQTPKHLITATGQRVTLRCSPRSGDLSVYWYQQSLDQGLQFLIQYYNGEERAKGNILERFSAQQFPDLHSELNLSSLELGDSALYFCASSVSSNTGELFFGEGSRLTVL.

CDR3 amino acids: CASSSGQIETGELFF. CDR3 nucleotide sequence: TGTGCCAGCAGCTCCGGACAGATTGAAACCGGGGAGCTGTTTTTT. This rearrangement joins TRBV7-6 to TRBJ2-2; a weak D match, TRBD1 (6 bases). V lost 4 bases to trimming and J lost 5 bases, with 14 bases between them. Per the germline V gene, CDR1 is SGHVS and CDR2 is FNYEAQ. This CDR3 region has 15 residues.

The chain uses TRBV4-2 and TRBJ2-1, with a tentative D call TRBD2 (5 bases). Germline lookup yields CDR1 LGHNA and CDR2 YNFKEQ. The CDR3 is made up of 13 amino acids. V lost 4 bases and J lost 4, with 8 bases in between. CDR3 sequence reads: CASSLLEYNEQFF. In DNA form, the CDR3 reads TGTGCCAGCAGCCTACTAGAATACAATGAGCAGTTCTTC.

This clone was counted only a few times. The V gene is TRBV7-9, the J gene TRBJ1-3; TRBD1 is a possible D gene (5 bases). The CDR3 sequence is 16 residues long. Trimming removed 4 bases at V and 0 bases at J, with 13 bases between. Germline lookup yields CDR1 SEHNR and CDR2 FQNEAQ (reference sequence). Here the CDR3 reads CASSSRRDFSGNTIYF. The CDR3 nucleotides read TGTGCCAGCAGCTCCCGGAGGGACTTCTCTGGAAACACCATATATTTT.

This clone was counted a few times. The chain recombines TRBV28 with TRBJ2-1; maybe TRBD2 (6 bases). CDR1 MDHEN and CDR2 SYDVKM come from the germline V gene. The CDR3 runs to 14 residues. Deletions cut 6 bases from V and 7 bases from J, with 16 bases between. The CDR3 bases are TGTGCCAGCAGCTTAGCGGAGCACTGGAATGAGCAGTTCTTC. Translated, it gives CASSLAEHWNEQFF. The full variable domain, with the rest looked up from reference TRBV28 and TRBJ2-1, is DVKVTQSSRYLVKRTGEKVFLECVQDMDHENMFWYRQDPGLGLRLIYFSYDVKMKEKGDIPEGYSVSREKKERFSLILESASTNQTSMYLCASSLAEHWNEQFFGPGTRLTVL.

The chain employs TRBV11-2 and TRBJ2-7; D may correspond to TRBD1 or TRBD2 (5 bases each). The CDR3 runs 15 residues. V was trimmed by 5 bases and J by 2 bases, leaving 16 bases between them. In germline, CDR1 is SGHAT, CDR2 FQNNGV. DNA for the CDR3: TGTGCCAGCAGCCTGGGACCCCCGGACCCCTACGAGCAGTACTTC. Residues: CASSLGPPDPYEQYF.

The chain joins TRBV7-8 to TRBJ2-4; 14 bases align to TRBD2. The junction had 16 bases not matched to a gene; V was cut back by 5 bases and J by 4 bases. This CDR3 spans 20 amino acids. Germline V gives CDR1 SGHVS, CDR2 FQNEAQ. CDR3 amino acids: CASSPPGTSGRGWAKNIQYF. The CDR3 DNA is TGTGCCAGCAGCCCACCAGGGACTAGCGGGAGAGGGTGGGCTAAAAACATTCAGTACTTC.

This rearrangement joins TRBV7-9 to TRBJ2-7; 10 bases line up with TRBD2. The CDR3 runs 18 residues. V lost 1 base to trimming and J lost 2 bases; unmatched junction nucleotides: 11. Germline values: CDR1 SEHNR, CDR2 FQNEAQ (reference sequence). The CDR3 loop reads CASSLGAGGLAVTYEQYF. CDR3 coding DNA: TGTGCCAGCAGCTTAGGGGCCGGTGGACTAGCGGTAACCTACGAGCAGTACTTC.

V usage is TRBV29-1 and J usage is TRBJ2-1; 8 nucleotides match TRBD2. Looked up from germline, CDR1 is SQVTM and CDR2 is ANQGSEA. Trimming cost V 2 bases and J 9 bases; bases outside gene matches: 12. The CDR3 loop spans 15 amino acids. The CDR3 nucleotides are TGCAGCGTTGAAAATTGGGGGACTAGTCTCTCTGAGCAGTTCTTC. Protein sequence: CSVENWGTSLSEQFF.

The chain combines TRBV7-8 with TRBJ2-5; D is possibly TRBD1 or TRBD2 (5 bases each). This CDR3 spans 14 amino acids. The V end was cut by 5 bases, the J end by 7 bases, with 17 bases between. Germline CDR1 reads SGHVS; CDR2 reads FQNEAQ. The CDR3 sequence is CASSGGHPGGTQYF. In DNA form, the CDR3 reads TGTGCCAGCAGCGGGGGTCACCCTGGGGGGACCCAGTACTTC.

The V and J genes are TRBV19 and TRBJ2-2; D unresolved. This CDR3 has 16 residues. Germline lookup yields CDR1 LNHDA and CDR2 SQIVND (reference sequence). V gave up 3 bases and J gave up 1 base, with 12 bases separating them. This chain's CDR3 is CASSMLVRWNTGELFF. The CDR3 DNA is TGTGCCAGTAGTATGTTAGTCAGATGGAACACCGGGGAGCTGTTTTTT.

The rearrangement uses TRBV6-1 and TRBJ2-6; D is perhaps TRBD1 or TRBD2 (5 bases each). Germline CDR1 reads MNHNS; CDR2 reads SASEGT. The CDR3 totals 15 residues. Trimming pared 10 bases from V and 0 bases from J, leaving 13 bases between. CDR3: CATQGAFSGANVLTF. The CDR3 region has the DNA TGTGCCACCCAGGGAGCATTCTCTGGGGCCAACGTCCTGACTTTC.

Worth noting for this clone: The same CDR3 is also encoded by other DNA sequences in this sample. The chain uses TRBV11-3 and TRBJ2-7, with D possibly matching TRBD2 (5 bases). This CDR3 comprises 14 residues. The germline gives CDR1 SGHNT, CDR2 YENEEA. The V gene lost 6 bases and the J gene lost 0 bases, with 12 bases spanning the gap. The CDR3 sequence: CASSYQRDSYEQYF. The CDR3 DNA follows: TGTGCCAGCAGTTACCAGAGGGACTCCTACGAGCAGTACTTC.

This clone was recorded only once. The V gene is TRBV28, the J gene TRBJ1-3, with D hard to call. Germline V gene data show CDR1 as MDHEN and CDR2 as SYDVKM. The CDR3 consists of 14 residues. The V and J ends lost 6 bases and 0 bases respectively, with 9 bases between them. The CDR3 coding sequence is TGTGCCAGCAGGGCTAGCCTCTCTGGAAACACCATATATTTT. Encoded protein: CASRASLSGNTIYF.

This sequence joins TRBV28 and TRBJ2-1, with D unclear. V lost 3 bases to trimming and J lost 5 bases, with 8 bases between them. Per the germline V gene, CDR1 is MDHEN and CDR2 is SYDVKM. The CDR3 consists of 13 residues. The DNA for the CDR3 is TGTGCCAGCAGTTTGTACCGGGACAATGAGCAGTTCTTC. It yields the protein CASSLYRDNEQFF.

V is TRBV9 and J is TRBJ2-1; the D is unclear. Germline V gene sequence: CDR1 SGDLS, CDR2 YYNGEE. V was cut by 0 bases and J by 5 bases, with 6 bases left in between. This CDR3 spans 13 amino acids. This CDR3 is CASSVDLNNEQFF. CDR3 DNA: TGTGCCAGCAGCGTAGACTTAAACAATGAGCAGTTCTTC.

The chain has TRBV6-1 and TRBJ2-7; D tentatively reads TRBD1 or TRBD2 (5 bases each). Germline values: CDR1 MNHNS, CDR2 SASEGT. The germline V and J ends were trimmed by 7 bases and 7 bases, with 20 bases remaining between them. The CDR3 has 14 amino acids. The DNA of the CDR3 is TGTGCCAGCACCCGGGACCTAGAGTTGGTGGAGCAGTACTTC. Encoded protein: CASTRDLELVEQYF.

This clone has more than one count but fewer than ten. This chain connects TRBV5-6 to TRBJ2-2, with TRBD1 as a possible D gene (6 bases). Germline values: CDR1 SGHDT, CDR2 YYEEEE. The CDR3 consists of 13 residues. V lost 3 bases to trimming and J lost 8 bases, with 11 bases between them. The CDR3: CASSYQGKGELFF. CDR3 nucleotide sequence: TGTGCCAGCAGCTATCAGGGGAAGGGGGAGCTGTTTTTT.

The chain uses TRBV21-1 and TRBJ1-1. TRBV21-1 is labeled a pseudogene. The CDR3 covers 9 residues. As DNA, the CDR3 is TGTGCCAGCAGCTTTGAAGCTTTCTTT. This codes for CASSFEAFF.

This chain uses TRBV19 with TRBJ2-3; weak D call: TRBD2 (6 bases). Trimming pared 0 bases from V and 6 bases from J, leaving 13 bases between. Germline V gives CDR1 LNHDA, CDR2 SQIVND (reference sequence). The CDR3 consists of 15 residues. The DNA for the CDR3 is TGTGCCAGTAGTATAGACGGGGGAGAGGGTGATACGCAGTATTTT. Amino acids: CASSIDGGEGDTQYF.

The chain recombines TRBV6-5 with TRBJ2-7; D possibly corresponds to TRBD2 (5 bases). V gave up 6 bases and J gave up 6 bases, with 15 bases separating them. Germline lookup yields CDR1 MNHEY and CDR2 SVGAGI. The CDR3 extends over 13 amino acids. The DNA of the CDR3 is TGTGCCAGCAGGGAAGTGGGAGTGCTCGAGCAGTACTTC. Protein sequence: CASREVGVLEQYF.

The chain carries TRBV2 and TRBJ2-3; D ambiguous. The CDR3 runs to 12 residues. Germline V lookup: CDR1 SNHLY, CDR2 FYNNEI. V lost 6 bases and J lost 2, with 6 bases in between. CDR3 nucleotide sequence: TGTGCCAGCAGGGGCCTCACAGATACGCAGTATTTT. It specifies CASRGLTDTQYF.

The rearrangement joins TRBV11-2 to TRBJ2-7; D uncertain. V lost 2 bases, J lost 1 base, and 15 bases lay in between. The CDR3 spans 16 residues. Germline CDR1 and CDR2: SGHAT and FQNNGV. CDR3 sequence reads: CASSLTSGHGSYEQYF. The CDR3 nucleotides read TGTGCCAGCAGCTTAACCTCGGGTCATGGGTCCTACGAGCAGTACTTC.

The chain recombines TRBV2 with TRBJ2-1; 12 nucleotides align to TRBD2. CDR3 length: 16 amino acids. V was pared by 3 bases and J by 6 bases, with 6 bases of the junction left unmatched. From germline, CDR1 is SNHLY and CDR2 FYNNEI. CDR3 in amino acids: CASSDQLAGGINEQFF. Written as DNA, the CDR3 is TGTGCCAGCAGTGACCAGCTAGCGGGAGGGATCAATGAGCAGTTCTTC.